This T cell receptor beta chain was identified during a study of blood T cell repertoires in COVID-19. The germline CDR1 and CDR2 sequences are MDHEN and SYDVKM. CDR3 length: 15 amino acids. The J segment lost 2 bases and the V segment lost 6 bases, leaving 9 bases of the junction unmatched. How the authors handled the data: Amplification of reference gene primers provided the estimated nucleated cell counts. Sequenced by immunoSEQ multiplex PCR; TCRdb stores in-frame clones only, minus some. That table supplies the V and J calls and clone size; D and trimming were determined from the DNA. The sample holds 200,000 to 250,000 clones, about 90% seen once.

Sequencing input: peripheral blood. This TCR was sampled from a man aged 25 to 40 with COVID-19, enrolled during active disease. The chain is built from TRBV28 and TRBJ2-7; 8 bases fit TRBD1. As DNA, the CDR3 is TGTGCCAGCAGACAGGGGGTATACTCCCCCTACGAGCAGTACTTC. It encodes CASRQGVYSPYEQYF.